This passage covers 7 T cell receptor beta chains from one sample sequenced in a study of beta chain features in type 1 diabetes. Regarding the study as a whole: In every one of the four CD4+ subsets, TCRB CDR3s were moderately but significantly shorter in Type 1 diabetes patients.

For these TCRs, the target antigens are not known. As every portion of the isolated RNA was reverse transcribed, the sequencing read expressed TCRB transcripts. Profiled with immunoSEQ multiplex PCR; TCRdb holds only in-frame clones, not every one. The data hold 95,000 to 150,000 clones, with over 15% observed a single time. Input material: central memory CD4+ T cells from blood. The receptors originated from a man aged 30 to 45 with type 1 diabetes.

This clone was detected only a few times. The chain links TRBV7-6 to TRBJ2-5, with TRBD2 matching over 10 bases. Germline CDR1 SGHVS, CDR2 FNYEAQ. The V and J ends lost 5 bases and 4 bases, in that order; junction bases with no gene match: 13. The CDR3 is 17 residues long. The CDR3 sequence is CASSRSGGATVGETQYF. CDR3 nucleotide sequence: TGTGCCAGCAGCCGAAGCGGGGGGGCCACCGTCGGAGAGACCCAGTACTTC.

The chain recombines TRBV4-1 with TRBJ2-1, with unresolved D. V was trimmed by 8 bases and J by 8 bases, leaving 16 bases between them. The length of the CDR3 is 13 residues. CDR1 is MGHRA and CDR2 is YSYEKL in the germline V gene. DNA for the CDR3: TGCGCCAGCGCAAAGAGTCGGGTAGATGAGCAGTTCTTC. Translating it yields CASAKSRVDEQFF.

This clone has more than one count but fewer than ten. V usage is TRBV4-2 and J usage is TRBJ2-5; D gene unclear. The CDR3 spans 14 residues. Germline V gene lookup returns CDR1 LGHNA and CDR2 YNFKEQ. The V and J ends lost 0 bases and 4 bases respectively, with 9 bases between them. The CDR3 loop is CASSQDPGPETQYF. DNA of the CDR3: TGTGCCAGCAGCCAAGATCCGGGCCCAGAGACCCAGTACTTC.

The chain combines TRBV5-6 with TRBJ2-7, with unresolved D. The V and J ends lost 5 bases and 1 base respectively, with 13 bases between them. The CDR3 length is 14 residues. From germline, CDR1 is SGHDT and CDR2 YYEEEE. CDR3 coding DNA: TGTGCCAGCAGGAGCAAGGGAAAGTCCTACGAGCAGTACTTC. Translation gives CASRSKGKSYEQYF.

This clone showed up many times. The chain is built from TRBV19 and TRBJ2-1, with D perhaps matching TRBD1 or TRBD2 (5 bases each). Germline lookup yields CDR1 LNHDA and CDR2 SQIVND (reference sequence). The CDR3 spans 13 residues. V lost 3 bases and J 6 bases, leaving 9 bases between the germline ends. The CDR3 nucleotides read TGTGCCAGTAGTATCCGGGACGGCAATGAGCAGTTCTTC. This gives the protein CASSIRDGNEQFF.

This chain uses TRBV28 with TRBJ2-1, with D perhaps matching TRBD1 (6 bases). The germline CDR1 and CDR2 sequences are MDHEN and SYDVKM. This CDR3 has 12 residues. V was clipped by 9 bases and J by 4 bases, with 10 bases between them. In DNA, the CDR3 is TGTGCCAGTAGACAGGAGTACAATGAGCAGTTCTTC. Translating gives CASRQEYNEQFF.

V gene TRBV20-1 combines with J gene TRBJ2-2, with TRBD1 identical over 8 bases. The CDR3 is made up of 11 amino acids. Losses at the gene ends were 4 bases for V and 16 bases for J; bases not matched to a gene: 8. Germline loops: CDR1 DFQATT, CDR2 SNEGSKA (reference sequence). The chain's CDR3 is CSAIRQGKGFF. The CDR3 DNA is TGCAGTGCTATCCGACAGGGGAAGGGGTTTTTT.